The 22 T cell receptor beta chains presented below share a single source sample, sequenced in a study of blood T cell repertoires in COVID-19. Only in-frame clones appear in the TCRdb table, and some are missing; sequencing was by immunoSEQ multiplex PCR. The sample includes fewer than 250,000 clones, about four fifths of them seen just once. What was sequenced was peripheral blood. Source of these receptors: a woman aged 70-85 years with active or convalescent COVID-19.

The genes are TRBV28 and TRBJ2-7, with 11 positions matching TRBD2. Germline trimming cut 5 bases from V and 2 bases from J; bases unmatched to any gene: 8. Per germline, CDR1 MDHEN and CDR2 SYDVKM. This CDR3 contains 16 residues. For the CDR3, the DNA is TGTGCCAGCAGTCTTAGCGGGAGGGTCCCAGCCTACGAGCAGTACTTC. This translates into CASSLSGRVPAYEQYF.

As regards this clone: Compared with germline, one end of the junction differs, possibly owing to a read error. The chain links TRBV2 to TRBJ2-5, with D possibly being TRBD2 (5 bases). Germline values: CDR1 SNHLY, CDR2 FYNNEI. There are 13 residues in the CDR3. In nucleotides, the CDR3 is TGTGCCAGCAGGGAAGTGGGAGCCGAGACCCAGTACTTC. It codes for CASREVGAETQYF.

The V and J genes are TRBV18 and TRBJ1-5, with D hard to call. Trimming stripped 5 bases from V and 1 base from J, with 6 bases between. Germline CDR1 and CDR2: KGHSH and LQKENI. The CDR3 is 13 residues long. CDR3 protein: CASSRESNQPQHF. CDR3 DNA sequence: TGTGCCAGCTCAAGGGAGAGCAATCAGCCCCAGCATTTT.

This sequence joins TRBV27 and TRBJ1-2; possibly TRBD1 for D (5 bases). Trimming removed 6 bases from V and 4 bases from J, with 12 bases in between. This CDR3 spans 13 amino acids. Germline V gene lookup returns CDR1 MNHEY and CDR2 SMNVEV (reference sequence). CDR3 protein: CASSGGAGYGYTF. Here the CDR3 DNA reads TGTGCCAGCAGCGGAGGGGCCGGCTATGGCTACACCTTC.

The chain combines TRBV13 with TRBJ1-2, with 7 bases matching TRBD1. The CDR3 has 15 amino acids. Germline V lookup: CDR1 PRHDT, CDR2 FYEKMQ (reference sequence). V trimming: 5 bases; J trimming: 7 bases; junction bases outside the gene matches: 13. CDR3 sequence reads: CASSLRAGQVSGYTF. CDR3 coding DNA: TGTGCCAGCAGCCTCCGAGCCGGACAGGTCTCTGGCTACACCTTC.

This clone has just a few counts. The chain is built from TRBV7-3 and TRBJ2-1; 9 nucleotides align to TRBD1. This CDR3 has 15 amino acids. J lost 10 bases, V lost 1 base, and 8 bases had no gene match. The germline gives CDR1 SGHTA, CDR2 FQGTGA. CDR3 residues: CASSLMGQGLSEQFF. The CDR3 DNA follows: TGTGCCAGCAGCTTAATGGGACAGGGTCTTTCGGAGCAGTTCTTC.

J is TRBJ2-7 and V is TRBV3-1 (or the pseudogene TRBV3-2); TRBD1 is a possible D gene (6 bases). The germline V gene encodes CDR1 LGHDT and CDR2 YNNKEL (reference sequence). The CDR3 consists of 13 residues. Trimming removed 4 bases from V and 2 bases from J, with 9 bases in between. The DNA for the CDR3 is TGTGCCAGCAGCCCAGGGGCGGCCTACGAGCAGTACTTC. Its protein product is CASSPGAAYEQYF.

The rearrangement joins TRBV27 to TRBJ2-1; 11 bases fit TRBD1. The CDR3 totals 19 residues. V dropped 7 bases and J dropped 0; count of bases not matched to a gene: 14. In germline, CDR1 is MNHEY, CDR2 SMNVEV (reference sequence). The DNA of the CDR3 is TGTGCCAGCACCCAGGACGGGACAGGGGGTAAGGGCTCCTACAATGAGCAGTTCTTC. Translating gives CASTQDGTGGKGSYNEQFF.

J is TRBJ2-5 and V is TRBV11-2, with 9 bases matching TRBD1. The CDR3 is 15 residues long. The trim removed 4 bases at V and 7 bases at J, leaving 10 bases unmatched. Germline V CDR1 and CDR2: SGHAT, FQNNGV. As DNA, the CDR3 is TGTGCCAGCAGCTCATGGGACAGGGATTCCGGGACCCAGTACTTC. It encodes CASSSWDRDSGTQYF.

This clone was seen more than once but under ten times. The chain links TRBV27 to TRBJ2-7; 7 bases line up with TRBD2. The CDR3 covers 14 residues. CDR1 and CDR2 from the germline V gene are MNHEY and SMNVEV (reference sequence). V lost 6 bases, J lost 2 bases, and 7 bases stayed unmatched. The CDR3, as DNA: TGTGCCAGCAGAATAGCGGGTTCACCCTACGAGCAGTACTTC. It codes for CASRIAGSPYEQYF.

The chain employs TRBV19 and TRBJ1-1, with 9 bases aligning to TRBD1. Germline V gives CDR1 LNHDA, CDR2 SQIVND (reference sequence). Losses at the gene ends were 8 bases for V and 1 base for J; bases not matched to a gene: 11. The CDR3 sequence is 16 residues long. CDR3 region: CASGPGQGKGNTEAFF. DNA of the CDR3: TGTGCCAGTGGCCCGGGACAGGGTAAAGGGAACACTGAAGCTTTCTTT. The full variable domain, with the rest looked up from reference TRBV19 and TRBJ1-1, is DGGITQSPKYLFRKEGQNVTLSCEQNLNHDAMYWYRQDPGQGLRLIYYSQIVNDFQKGDIAEGYSVSREKKESFPLTVTSAQKNPTAFYLCASGPGQGKGNTEAFFGQGTRLTVV.

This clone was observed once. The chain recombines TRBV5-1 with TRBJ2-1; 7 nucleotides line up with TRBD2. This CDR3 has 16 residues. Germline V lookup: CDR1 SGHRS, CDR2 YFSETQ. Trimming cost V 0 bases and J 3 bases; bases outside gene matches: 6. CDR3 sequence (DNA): TGCGCCAGCAGCTTGGACGGACTAGGGCTCTACAATGAGCAGTTCTTC. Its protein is CASSLDGLGLYNEQFF.

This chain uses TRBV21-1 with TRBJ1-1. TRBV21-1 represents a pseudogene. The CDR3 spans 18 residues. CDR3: CASSARLPGAEADTEAFF. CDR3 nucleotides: TGTGCCAGCAGCGCGCGCCTCCCGGGAGCTGAGGCGGACACTGAAGCTTTCTTT.

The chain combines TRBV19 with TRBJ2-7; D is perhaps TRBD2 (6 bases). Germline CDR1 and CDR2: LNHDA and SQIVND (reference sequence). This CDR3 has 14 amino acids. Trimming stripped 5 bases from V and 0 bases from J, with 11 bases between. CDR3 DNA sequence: TGTGCCAGTAGTTCCTTGGACTACTCCTACGAGCAGTACTTC. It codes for CASSSLDYSYEQYF.

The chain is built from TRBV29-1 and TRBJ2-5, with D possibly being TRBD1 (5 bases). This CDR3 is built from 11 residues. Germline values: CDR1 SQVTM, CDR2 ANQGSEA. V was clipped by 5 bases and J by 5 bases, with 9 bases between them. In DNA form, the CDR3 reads TGCAGCGTTAGGGGTCGGGAGACCCAGTACTTC. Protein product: CSVRGRETQYF.

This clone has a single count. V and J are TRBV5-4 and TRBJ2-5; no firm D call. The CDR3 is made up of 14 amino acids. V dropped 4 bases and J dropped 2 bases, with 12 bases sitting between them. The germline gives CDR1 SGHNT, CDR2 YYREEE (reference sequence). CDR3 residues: CASSPTYGQETQYF. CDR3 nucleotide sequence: TGTGCCAGCAGCCCCACCTACGGGCAAGAGACCCAGTACTTC.

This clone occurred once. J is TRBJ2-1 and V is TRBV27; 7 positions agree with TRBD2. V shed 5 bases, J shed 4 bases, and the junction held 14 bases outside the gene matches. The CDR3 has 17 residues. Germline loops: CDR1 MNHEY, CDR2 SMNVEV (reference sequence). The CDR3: CASSILDGRPSYNEQFF. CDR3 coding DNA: TGTGCCAGCAGTATCCTTGACGGGAGGCCTAGTTACAATGAGCAGTTCTTC.

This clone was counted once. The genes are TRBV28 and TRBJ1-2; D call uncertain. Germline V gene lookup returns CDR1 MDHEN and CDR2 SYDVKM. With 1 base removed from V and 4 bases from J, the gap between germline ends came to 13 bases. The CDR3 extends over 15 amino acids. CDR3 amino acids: CASSLSPTATYGYTF. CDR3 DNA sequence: TGTGCCAGCAGTTTATCCCCAACAGCTACCTATGGCTACACCTTC.

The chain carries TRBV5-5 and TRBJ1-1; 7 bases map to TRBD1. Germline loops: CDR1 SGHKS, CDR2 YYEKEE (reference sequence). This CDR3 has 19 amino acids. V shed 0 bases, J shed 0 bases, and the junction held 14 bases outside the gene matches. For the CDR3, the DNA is TGTGCCAGCAGCTTGGGAGCCTTGGACAGGCTCCCAATGAACACTGAAGCTTTCTTT. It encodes CASSLGALDRLPMNTEAFF.

CDR3 DNA sequence: TGTGCCAGCAGAACTAGCGTTCGTAGTGGTGAGCAGTTCTTC. Protein: CASRTSVRSGEQFF. The rearrangement uses TRBV19 and TRBJ2-1, with 7 bases aligning to TRBD2. J gave up 9 bases and V 9 bases, and 14 bases lay outside the gene matches. The CDR3 is 14 amino acids. In germline, CDR1 is LNHDA, CDR2 SQIVND (reference sequence).

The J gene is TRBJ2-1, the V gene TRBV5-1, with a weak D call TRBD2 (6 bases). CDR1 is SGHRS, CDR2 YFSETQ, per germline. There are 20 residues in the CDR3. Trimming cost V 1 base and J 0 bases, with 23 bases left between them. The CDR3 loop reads CASSLQTSLITRSSYNEQFF. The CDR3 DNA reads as TGCGCCAGCAGCTTGCAAACTAGCCTAATTACCCGTTCCTCCTACAATGAGCAGTTCTTC. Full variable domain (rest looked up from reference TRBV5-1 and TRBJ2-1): KAGVTQTPRYLIKTRGQQVTLSCSPISGHRSVSWYQQTPGQGLQFLFEYFSETQRNKGNFPGRFSGRQFSNSRSEMNVSTLELGDSALYLCASSLQTSLITRSSYNEQFFGPGTRLTVL.

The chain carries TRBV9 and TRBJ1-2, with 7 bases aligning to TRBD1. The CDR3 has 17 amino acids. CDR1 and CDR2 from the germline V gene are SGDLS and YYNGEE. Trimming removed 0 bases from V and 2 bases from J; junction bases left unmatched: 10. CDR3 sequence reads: CASSVAGSGGLNYGYTF. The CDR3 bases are TGTGCCAGCAGCGTAGCTGGCTCAGGGGGGCTGAACTATGGCTACACCTTC.